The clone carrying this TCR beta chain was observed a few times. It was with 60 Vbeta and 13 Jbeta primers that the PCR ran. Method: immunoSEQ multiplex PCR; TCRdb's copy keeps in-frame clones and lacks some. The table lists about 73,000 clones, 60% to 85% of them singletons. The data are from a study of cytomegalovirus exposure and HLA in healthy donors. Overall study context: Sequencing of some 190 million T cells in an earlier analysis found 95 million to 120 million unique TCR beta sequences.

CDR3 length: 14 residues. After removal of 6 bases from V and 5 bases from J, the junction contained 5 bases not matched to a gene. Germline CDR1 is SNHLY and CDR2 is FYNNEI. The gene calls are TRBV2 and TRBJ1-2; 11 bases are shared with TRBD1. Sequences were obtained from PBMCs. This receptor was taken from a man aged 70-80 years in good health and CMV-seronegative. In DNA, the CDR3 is TGTGCCAGCAGCTTACGGGACAGGGGGTATGGCTACACCTTC. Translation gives CASSLRDRGYGYTF.